The text below deals with one T cell receptor beta chain. What it binds is not known. This sample stems from a study of beta chain features in type 1 diabetes. Points from the study as a whole: TCRB CDR3s from Type 1 diabetes patients were moderately but significantly shorter in all four CD4+ subsets. Cells carrying high TCR expression could end up over-represented when cDNA is sequenced.

Sequenced material consisted of expressed TCRB transcripts (all of the isolated RNA was reverse transcribed). TCRdb's table, derived via immunoSEQ multiplex PCR, lists solely in-frame clones and lacks some. The repertoire holds 40,000 or so clones, with 66% as singletons. V dropped 6 bases and J dropped 4; count of bases not matched to a gene: 7. This CDR3 contains 13 residues. Germline loops: CDR1 SQVTM, CDR2 ANQGSEA. The rearrangement uses TRBV29-1 and TRBJ1-2; 8 bases align to TRBD1. The TCR was taken from a woman aged 18-30 years with type 1 diabetes. The sequenced sample was Tregs from blood. For the CDR3, the DNA is TGCAGCGTAGTGGACAGGGCCGGCTATGGCTACACCTTC. It is translated as CSVVDRAGYGYTF.